This paragraph covers one TCR beta chain sequence. Its target is not known. This sample is drawn from a study of tumor-infiltrating lymphocytes in localized non-small cell lung cancer. Study findings and constraints: TCR sequencing covered a subset of patients with enough tissue. T-cell fraction did not differ between immunotypes IM1 and IM2.

This CDR3 has 13 amino acids. CDR1 LGHNA and CDR2 YNFKEQ come from the germline V gene. Trimming pared 1 base from V and 0 bases from J, leaving 4 bases between. Profiling relied on immunoSEQ multiplex PCR, and the TCRdb table lists in-frame clones only, not all of them. The top ten clones hold 9.5% to 11% of a sample with some 11,000 clones, less than 75% of them seen once. The sequencing input was uninvolved lung tissue not adjacent to the tumor. The sequence was obtained from a human donor with non-small cell lung cancer. The J gene is TRBJ2-7, the V gene TRBV4-2; D is undetermined. The CDR3 region has the DNA TGTGCCAGCAGCCAAGGCCCCTCCTACGAGCAGTACTTC. Translating it yields CASSQGPSYEQYF.